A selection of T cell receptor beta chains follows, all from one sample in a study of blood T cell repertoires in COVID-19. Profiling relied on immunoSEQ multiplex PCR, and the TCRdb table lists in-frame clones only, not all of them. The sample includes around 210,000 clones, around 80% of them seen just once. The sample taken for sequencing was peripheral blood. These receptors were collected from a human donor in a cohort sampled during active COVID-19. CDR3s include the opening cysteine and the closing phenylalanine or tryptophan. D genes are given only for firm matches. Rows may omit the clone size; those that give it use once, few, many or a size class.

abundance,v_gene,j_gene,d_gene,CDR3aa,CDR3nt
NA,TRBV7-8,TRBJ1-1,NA,CASSYGPQGTPNTEAFF,TGTGCCAGCAGCTATGGGCCCCAGGGGACACCGAACACTGAAGCTTTCTTT
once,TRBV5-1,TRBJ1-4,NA,CASSFLTGSNEKLFF,TGCGCCAGCAGCTTCCTGACAGGTTCTAATGAAAAACTGTTTTTT
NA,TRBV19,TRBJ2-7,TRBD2,CATRTSGRQDEQYF,TGTGCCACCCGGACTAGCGGGAGGCAGGACGAGCAGTACTTC
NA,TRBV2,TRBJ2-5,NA,CASNTHGSQETQYF,TGTGCCAGCAACACCCACGGGTCCCAAGAGACCCAGTACTTC
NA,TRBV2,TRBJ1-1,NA,CASSPGLLIMNTEAFF,TGTGCCAGCAGTCCGGGACTGCTGATCATGAACACTGAAGCTTTCTTT
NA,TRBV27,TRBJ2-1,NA,CASSSRSYNEQFF,TGTGCCAGCAGCTCCCGGAGCTACAATGAGCAGTTCTTC
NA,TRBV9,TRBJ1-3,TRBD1,CASSVVPTDRESGNTIYF,TGTGCCAGCAGCGTAGTTCCCACTGACAGGGAGTCTGGAAACACCATATATTTT
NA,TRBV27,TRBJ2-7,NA,CASSLGGVYEQYF,TGTGCCAGCAGTTTGGGCGGGGTCTACGAGCAGTACTTC
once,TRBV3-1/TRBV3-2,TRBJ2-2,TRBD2,CASSSYSGRGAGELFF,TGTGCCAGCAGCTCTTATAGCGGGAGGGGTGCCGGGGAGCTGTTTTTT
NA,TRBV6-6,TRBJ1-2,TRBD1,CASSARTGNYGYTF,TGTGCCAGCAGTGCACGGACAGGAAACTATGGCTACACCTTC
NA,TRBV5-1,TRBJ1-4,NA,CASSPGGTGGEKLFF,TGCGCCAGCAGCCCGGGGGGGACCGGGGGTGAAAAACTGTTTTTT
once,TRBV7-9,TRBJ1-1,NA,CASSWGGRARLRGAFF,TGTGCCAGCAGCTGGGGGGGCCGGGCCAGGCTTAGAGGAGCTTTCTTT
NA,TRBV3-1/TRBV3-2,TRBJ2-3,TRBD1,CASSGRDRPSTDTQYF,TGTGCCAGCAGCGGCCGGGACAGACCTAGCACAGATACGCAGTATTTT
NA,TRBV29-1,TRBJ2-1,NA,CSVGEQFLFF,TGCAGCGTTGGAGAGCAGTTTCTGTTCTTC
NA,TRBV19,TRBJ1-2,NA,CASSIDVGGSYGYTF,TGTGCCAGTAGTATAGACGTAGGGGGTAGCTATGGCTACACCTTC
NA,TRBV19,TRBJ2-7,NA,CASSWAGDYEQYF,TGTGCCAGTAGTTGGGCAGGGGACTACGAGCAGTACTTC
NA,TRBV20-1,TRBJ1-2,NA,CSASHTDHYGYTF,TGCAGTGCTAGTCATACAGACCACTATGGCTACACCTTC
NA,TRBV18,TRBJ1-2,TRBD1,CASSPRQGTVGYTF,TGTGCCAGCTCACCCCGACAGGGGACGGTGGGCTACACCTTC
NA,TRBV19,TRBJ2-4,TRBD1,CASSMGTGSKNIQYF,TGTGCCAGTAGTATGGGGACAGGGTCCAAAAACATTCAGTACTTC
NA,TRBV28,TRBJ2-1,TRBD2,CETRPGGRFDEQFF,TGTGAAACGCGACCGGGCGGGAGGTTCGATGAGCAGTTCTTC
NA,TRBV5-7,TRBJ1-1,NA,CASTARGDGNTEAFF,TGTGCCAGCACTGCGCGGGGGGACGGGAACACTGAAGCTTTCTTT
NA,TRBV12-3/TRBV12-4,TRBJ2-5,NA,CASSSRETQYF,TGTGCCAGCAGCTCGAGAGAGACCCAGTACTTC
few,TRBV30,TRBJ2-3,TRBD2,CAWRLAGVTDTQYF,TGTGCCTGGCGTTTAGCGGGAGTAACAGATACGCAGTATTTT
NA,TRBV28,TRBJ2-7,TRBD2,CASSSPGGSSYEQYF,TGTGCCAGCAGTTCCCCCGGCGGGAGCTCCTACGAGCAGTACTTC
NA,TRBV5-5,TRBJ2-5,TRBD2,CASSEGLAGGPPRQETQYF,TGTGCCAGCAGCGAGGGACTAGCGGGAGGGCCCCCCCGCCAAGAGACCCAGTACTTC
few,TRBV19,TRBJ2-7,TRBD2,CASSDLASGSSYEQYF,TGTGCCAGTAGCGATCTGGCTAGCGGTAGCTCCTACGAGCAGTACTTC
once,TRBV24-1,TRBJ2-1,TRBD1,CATSSGQVYNEQFF,TGTGCCACCAGTTCGGGACAGGTATACAATGAGCAGTTCTTC
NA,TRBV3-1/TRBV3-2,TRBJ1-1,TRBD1,CASSPYRLTGANTEAFF,TGTGCCAGCAGCCCCTACAGACTGACAGGGGCGAACACTGAAGCTTTCTTT
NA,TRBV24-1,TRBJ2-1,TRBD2,CATSPGHRTSGRFNEQFF,TGTGCCACCTCCCCAGGCCACCGGACTAGCGGGAGGTTCAATGAGCAGTTCTTC
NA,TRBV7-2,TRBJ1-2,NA,CASSLQQTGGTYGYTF,TGTGCCAGCAGCCTTCAACAGACAGGAGGTACCTATGGCTACACCTTC
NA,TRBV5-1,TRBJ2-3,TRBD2,CASSLGGASGRFYTQYF,TGCGCCAGCAGCCTCGGTGGCGCTAGCGGGAGGTTTTATACGCAGTATTTT
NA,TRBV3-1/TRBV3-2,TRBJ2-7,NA,CASSQAEPYEQYF,TGTGCCAGCAGCCAAGCGGAGCCCTACGAGCAGTACTTC
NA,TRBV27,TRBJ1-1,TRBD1,CASSRIYRGVSAEAFF,TGTGCCAGCAGTCGAATCTACAGGGGAGTAAGCGCTGAAGCTTTCTTT
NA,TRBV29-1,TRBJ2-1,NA,CSVGEEQFF,TGCAGCGTTGGCGAGGAGCAGTTCTTC
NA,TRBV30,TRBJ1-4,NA,CAWSFKQGGNEKLFF,TGTGCCTGGAGCTTCAAACAGGGTGGTAACGAAAAACTGTTTTTT
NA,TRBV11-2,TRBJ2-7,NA,CASSLGDTSYEQYF,TGTGCCAGCAGCTTAGGGGACACCTCCTACGAGCAGTACTTC
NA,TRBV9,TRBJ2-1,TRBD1,CASSAISWTGPYNEQFF,TGTGCCAGCAGTGCAATCTCGTGGACAGGACCCTACAATGAGCAGTTCTTC
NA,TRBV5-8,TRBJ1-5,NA,CASNRDSNQPQHF,TGTGCCAGCAACAGGGACAGCAATCAGCCCCAGCATTTT
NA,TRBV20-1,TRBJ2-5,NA,CSARDGGTQYF,TGCAGTGCTAGAGACGGGGGGACCCAGTACTTC
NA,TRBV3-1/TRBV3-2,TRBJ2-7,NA,CASSPGADYEQYF,TGTGCCAGCAGCCCAGGGGCCGACTACGAGCAGTACTTC
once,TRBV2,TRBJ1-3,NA,CASRTQGLSGNTIYF,TGTGCCAGCAGGACCCAGGGTCTCTCTGGAAACACCATATATTTT
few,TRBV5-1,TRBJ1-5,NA,CASGPDFNQPQHF,TGCGCCAGCGGGCCGGACTTCAATCAGCCCCAGCATTTT
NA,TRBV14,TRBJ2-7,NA,CASSQGGLATYEQYF,TGTGCCAGCAGCCAAGGGGGCCTAGCGACCTACGAGCAGTACTTC
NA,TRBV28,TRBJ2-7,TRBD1,CASSVTGGIYEQYF,TGTGCCAGCAGTGTAACAGGGGGGATCTACGAGCAGTACTTC
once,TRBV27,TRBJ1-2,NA,CASSITNRVSNYGYTF,TGTGCCAGCAGTATCACCAACAGGGTGAGTAACTATGGCTACACCTTC
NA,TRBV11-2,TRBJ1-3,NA,CASSSARAGNTIYF,TGTGCCAGCAGCTCGGCCCGGGCTGGAAACACCATATATTTT
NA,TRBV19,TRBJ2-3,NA,CASSRRDRDTDTQYF,TGTGCCAGTAGTAGGCGGGACCGAGACACAGATACGCAGTATTTT
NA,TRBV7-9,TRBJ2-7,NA,CASSLLHEQYF,TGTGCCAGCAGCCTACTCCACGAGCAGTACTTC
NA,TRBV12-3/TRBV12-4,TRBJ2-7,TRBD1,CASSLDRDEQYF,TGTGCCAGCAGTCTAGACAGGGACGAGCAGTACTTC
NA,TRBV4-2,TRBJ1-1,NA,CASSHQQRENTEAFF,TGTGCCAGCAGCCACCAACAGAGAGAGAACACTGAAGCTTTCTTT
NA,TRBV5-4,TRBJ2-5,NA,CASSKKLQGRWETQYF,TGTGCCAGCAGCAAGAAATTGCAGGGAAGATGGGAGACCCAGTACTTC
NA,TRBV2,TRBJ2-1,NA,CASSPEGEGLLFF,TGTGCCAGCAGCCCAGAGGGGGAGGGTCTGTTGTTCTTC
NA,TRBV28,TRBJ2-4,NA,CASSPAGTKNIQYF,TGTGCCAGCAGTCCCGCGGGAACCAAAAACATTCAGTACTTC
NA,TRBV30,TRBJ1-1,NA,CAWRAGNTEAFF,TGTGCCTGGAGGGCGGGGAACACTGAAGCTTTCTTT
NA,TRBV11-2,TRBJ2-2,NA,CASSSIGQTNTGELFF,TGTGCCAGCAGCTCCATTGGGCAGACGAACACCGGGGAGCTGTTTTTT